One sample yielded the 3 T cell receptor beta chains listed below, sequenced in a study of CD8+ T cells in alopecia areata. Sequencing used cDNA as its template, made by extracting RNA and reverse transcribing it. Repertoires were generated with immunoSEQ multiplex PCR, while TCRdb's copy carries only in-frame clones and drops some. The data show 160,000 or so clones, 40% to 60% seen once. Sequences were derived from CD8+ T cells sorted from blood, sampled at week 0. These receptors were taken from a human donor with alopecia areata.

The V and J genes are TRBV30 and TRBJ2-7, with a possible D match to TRBD2 (5 bases). Trimming cost V 6 bases and J 0 bases, with 9 bases left between them. Germline V gene data show CDR1 as GTSNPN and CDR2 as SVGIG (reference sequence). The CDR3 spans 12 residues. Here the CDR3 reads CACIASSYEQYF. The CDR3, as DNA: TGTGCCTGCATAGCGTCCTCCTACGAGCAGTACTTC.

The chain carries TRBV27 and TRBJ2-5; 11 nucleotides agree with TRBD1. The CDR3 runs to 19 residues. The germline V gene encodes CDR1 MNHEY and CDR2 SMNVEV (reference sequence). V lost 2 bases to trimming and J lost 5 bases; unmatched junction nucleotides: 16. CDR3 bases: TGTGCCAGCAGTTTAATCCAAAGAGTCGGGACAGGGGGTATGGAGACCCAGTACTTC. Translated: CASSLIQRVGTGGMETQYF.

V and J are TRBV9 and TRBJ2-2, with TRBD1 identical over 9 bases. V gave up 2 bases and J gave up 2 bases; unmatched junction bases: 7. Germline CDR1 reads SGDLS; CDR2 reads YYNGEE. This CDR3 has 17 amino acids. CDR3 protein: CASSVSRDRDNTGELFF. CDR3 coding DNA: TGTGCCAGCAGCGTCAGCCGGGACAGGGATAACACCGGGGAGCTGTTTTTT. The full variable domain, in which reference TRBV9 and TRBJ2-2 provide the parts outside the CDR3, is DSGVTQTPKHLITATGQRVTLRCSPRSGDLSVYWYQQSLDQGLQFLIQYYNGEERAKGNILERFSAQQFPDLHSELNLSSLELGDSALYFCASSVSRDRDNTGELFFGEGSRLTVL.